Below, one T cell receptor beta chain is given with its context. This receptor's antigen is unknown. No clone much larger than this one lies a single base away; base qualities are absent. This record comes from a study of blood T cell repertoires in COVID-19 (dated by TCRdb to 2019 to 2021). Study-level background: Samples covering the acute and convalescent phases of COVID-19 were provided by collaborators in the United States, Italy and Spain. The prospective study material was composed of cDNA or gDNA derived from T cells, B-cell-depleted T cells, or PBMCs. The dataset comprised deeply sampled blood TCRbeta repertoires from subjects exposed to, actively infected with, or recovered from COVID-19. A freely available public database, intended as a resource for researchers studying the immune response to SARS-CoV-2, is where the repertoires were released. The samples were drawn from two sources: the first 160 participants of the ongoing ImmuneRACE study, and 1,200 or so subjects contributed by 6 global collaborators. Nearly every sample came with metadata listing a de-identified subject ID, COVID-19 status, age in years and sex. Where available, HLA class I and class II types were taken from metadata supplied by the sample provider and were not determined by assay-based typing. What the work shows at the level of the full study, not this receptor alone: The amount of clinical and demographic metadata varied by source and participant and was provided uncurated.

TCRbeta CDR3 regions were amplified from genomic DNA using the immunoSEQ Assay, a bias-controlled multiplex PCR. The paper's processing steps were these. Nucleated cell counts per sample were estimated from amplification of reference gene primers within the assay. To quantify the absolute abundance of each unique TCRbeta CDR3 rearrangement, sequence reads were collapsed and filtered. For each sample, productive Simpson clonality was calculated as the square root of Simpson's diversity index across productive rearrangements. TCRdb took this table from immuneACCESS and kept in-frame rearrangements with V and J called. Such tables lack part of the clones; where checked against another copy, unresolved V genes explain under half of the gap, and the rest is unexplained. V and J calls and clone size follow that table, whereas D and trimming were derived from the DNA. This sample gives roughly 20,000 clones in total; under 90% of them show up just once. About 10% of the sample is taken by the ten largest.

CDR1 and CDR2, per the germline V gene, are SGHRS and YFSETQ. At the junction V is shortened by 2 bases and J by 6 bases, with 11 bases in between. Counted from cysteine to phenylalanine, this CDR3 has 14 amino acids. Kept here is only the CDR3 DNA, which spans 42 bases and is read in frame from base 1. Whole blood was collected in K2EDTA tubes by collaborating institutions according to the institutions' own protocols. Collaborator samples were shipped for TCRbeta analysis as frozen whole blood, isolated PBMCs, or DNA extracted from either sample type. Sequencing was carried out using peripheral blood. The chain couples TRBV5-1 to TRBJ1-4, with TRBD1 perhaps the D gene, on 5 matching bases. The receptor's source is a man of 80 years or more with acute or convalescent COVID-19. In nucleotides, the sequence is TGCGCCAGCAGCTTTTCGGGGGTGGATGAAAAACTGTTTTTT. The encoded protein is CASSFSGVDEKLFF. Full variable domain (CDR3 extended with the reference TRBV5-1 and TRBJ1-4 proteins): KAGVTQTPRYLIKTRGQQVTLSCSPISGHRSVSWYQQTPGQGLQFLFEYFSETQRNKGNFPGRFSGRQFSNSRSEMNVSTLELGDSALYLCASSFSGVDEKLFFGSGTQLSVL.